One sample yielded the 10 T cell receptor beta chains listed below, sequenced in a study of brain T cells in children with intractable seizures. The assay was immunoSEQ multiplex PCR, and TCRdb's table has in-frame clones only and misses some. The data hold about 340,000 clones, with about 93% observed a single time. The sample's time point: blood from clinic visit 5 months post-surgery; TSC patient then seizure free. The sequenced sample was peripheral blood, obtained about 5 months after surgery. The receptors were sampled from a boy less than two years old with tuberous sclerosis and intractable seizures.

This chain connects TRBV6-6 to TRBJ2-7, with D possibly matching TRBD1 (5 bases). Deletions cut 7 bases from V and 6 bases from J, with 19 bases between. CDR3 length: 14 residues. Germline CDR1 and CDR2: MNHNY and SVGAGI (reference sequence). The DNA for the CDR3 is TGTGCCAGCATGGATTTGGGGCAGGGCGGCGAGCAGTACTTC. It translates to CASMDLGQGGEQYF.

The V and J genes are TRBV7-3 and TRBJ2-1, with TRBD1 matching over 11 bases. J was trimmed by 7 bases and V by 5 bases; bases with no gene match: 7. Looked up from germline, CDR1 is SGHTA and CDR2 is FQGTGA. The CDR3 is 15 amino acids. The CDR3 is CASSPGQGAENEQFF. The CDR3 DNA is TGTGCCAGCAGCCCCGGACAGGGGGCTGAAAATGAGCAGTTCTTC.

V usage is TRBV21-1 and J usage is TRBJ2-3; the D call TRBD2 from the table was never checked on the DNA. TRBV21-1 is reported as a pseudogene. CDR3 length: 18 residues. The CDR3, as DNA: TGTGCCAGCAGCAAAAAATCCGGACTAGCGGGACGCACAGATACGCAGTATTTT. Translated, it gives CASSKKSGLAGRTDTQYF.

The V call is TRBV11-1, the J call TRBJ2-1; D remains ambiguous. Trimming pared 3 bases from V and 7 bases from J, leaving 4 bases between. CDR3 length equals 11 residues. Germline CDR1 reads SGHAT; CDR2 reads FQDESV (reference sequence). The CDR3 DNA is TGTGCCAGCAGCTTGGGGAATGAGCAGTTCTTC. Translation: CASSLGNEQFF.

The genes are TRBV5-4 and TRBJ2-7; 8 bases match TRBD1. This CDR3 contains 14 residues. Trimming cost V 1 base and J 6 bases; bases outside gene matches: 6. Per germline, CDR1 SGHNT and CDR2 YYREEE (reference sequence). The CDR3 DNA follows: TGTGCCAGCAGCTTGCAGGGGGCGCTCGGCGAGCAGTACTTC. Amino acid sequence: CASSLQGALGEQYF.

The rearrangement joins TRBV2 to TRBJ2-6; 12 nucleotides agree with TRBD1. After removal of 4 bases from V and 2 bases from J, the junction contained 3 bases not matched to a gene. CDR1 is SNHLY and CDR2 is FYNNEI in the germline V gene. This CDR3 spans 17 amino acids. CDR3: CASSVGTGGAGANVLTF. In DNA form, the CDR3 reads TGTGCCAGCAGTGTGGGGACAGGGGGCGCTGGGGCCAACGTCCTGACTTTC.

The chain links TRBV19 to TRBJ1-2, with 10 positions matching TRBD1. The CDR3 is made up of 11 amino acids. The V and J ends lost 8 bases and 8 bases, in that order; junction bases with no gene match: 2. Germline V gene sequence: CDR1 LNHDA, CDR2 SQIVND (reference sequence). CDR3 bases: TGTGCCAGTGGGACAGGGGAAGGCTACACCTTC. Translated, it gives CASGTGEGYTF. Full variable domain (rest looked up from reference TRBV19 and TRBJ1-2): DGGITQSPKYLFRKEGQNVTLSCEQNLNHDAMYWYRQDPGQGLRLIYYSQIVNDFQKGDIAEGYSVSREKKESFPLTVTSAQKNPTAFYLCASGTGEGYTFGSGTRLTVV.

This clone was seen just once. The chain employs TRBV7-2 and TRBJ2-6; unclear D gene. The CDR3 sequence is 13 residues long. Germline loops: CDR1 SGHTA, CDR2 FQGNSA. The V and J ends lost 4 bases and 3 bases respectively, with 4 bases between them. CDR3 nucleotides: TGTGCCAGCAGCTACAATGGGGCCAACGTCCTGACTTTC. Residues: CASSYNGANVLTF.

The rearrangement links TRBV6-1 to TRBJ1-5, with D tentatively TRBD1 (6 bases). Trimming cost V 2 bases and J 4 bases, with 12 bases left between them. CDR3 length: 15 residues. From germline, CDR1 is MNHNS and CDR2 SASEGT. This chain's CDR3 is CASSETGLINQPQHF. In DNA, the CDR3 is TGTGCCAGCAGTGAAACAGGGTTGATTAATCAGCCCCAGCATTTT.

This clone occurred once. V gene TRBV5-1 combines with J gene TRBJ1-2; unclear D gene. CDR3 size: 14 residues. Germline loops: CDR1 SGHRS, CDR2 YFSETQ. V was trimmed by 0 bases and J by 0 bases, leaving 6 bases between them. The CDR3 sequence: CASSLERSNYGYTF. DNA for the CDR3: TGCGCCAGCAGCTTGGAAAGGTCTAACTATGGCTACACCTTC. Supplemented by reference TRBV5-1 and TRBJ1-2, the full variable domain reads KAGVTQTPRYLIKTRGQQVTLSCSPISGHRSVSWYQQTPGQGLQFLFEYFSETQRNKGNFPGRFSGRQFSNSRSEMNVSTLELGDSALYLCASSLERSNYGYTFGSGTRLTVV.